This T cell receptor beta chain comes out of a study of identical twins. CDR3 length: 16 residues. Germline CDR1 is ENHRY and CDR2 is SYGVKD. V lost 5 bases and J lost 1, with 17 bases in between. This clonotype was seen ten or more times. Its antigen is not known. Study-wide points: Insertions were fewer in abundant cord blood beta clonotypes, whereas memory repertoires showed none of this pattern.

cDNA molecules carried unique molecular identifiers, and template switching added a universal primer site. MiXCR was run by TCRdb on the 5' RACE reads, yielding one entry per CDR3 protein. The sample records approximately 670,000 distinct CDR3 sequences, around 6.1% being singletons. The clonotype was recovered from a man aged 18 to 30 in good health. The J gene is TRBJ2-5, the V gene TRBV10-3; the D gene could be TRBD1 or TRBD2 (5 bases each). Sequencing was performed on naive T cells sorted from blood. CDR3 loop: CAISSRDRGAQETQYF. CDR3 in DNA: TGTGCCATCAGTAGCCGGGACCGAGGGGCCCAAGAGACCCAGTACTTC.